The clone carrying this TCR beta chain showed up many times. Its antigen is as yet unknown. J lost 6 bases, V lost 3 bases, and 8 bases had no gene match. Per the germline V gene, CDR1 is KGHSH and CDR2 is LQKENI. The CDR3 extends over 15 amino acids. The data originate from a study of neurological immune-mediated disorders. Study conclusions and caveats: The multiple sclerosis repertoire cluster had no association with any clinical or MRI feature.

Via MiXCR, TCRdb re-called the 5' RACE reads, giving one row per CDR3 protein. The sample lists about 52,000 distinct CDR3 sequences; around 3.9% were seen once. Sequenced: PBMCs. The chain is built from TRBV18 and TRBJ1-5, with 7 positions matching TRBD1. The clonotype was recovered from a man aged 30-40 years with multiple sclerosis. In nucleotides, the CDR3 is TGTGCCAGCTCACCGTCGGCAGGGGGAGGTCAGCCCCAGCATTTT. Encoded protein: CASSPSAGGGQPQHF.